The 18 T cell receptor beta chains presented below share a single source sample, sequenced in a study of T cells in Graves' hyperthyroidism and ophthalmopathy. TCR beta CDR3 regions were amplified from RNA transcripts. A set of HTBI primers served as the primers for a first-round RT-PCR of the TCR CDR3. Each CDR3 protein is one row after TCRdb ran MiXCR on the multiplex PCR reads. The sample records some 760,000 distinct CDR3 sequences, roughly 15% being singletons. Sequenced material: blood. The receptors shown here come from a woman under 30 with Graves' hyperthyroidism.

The chain carries TRBV19 and TRBJ1-5; 9 bases are a match to TRBD1. This CDR3 has 16 residues. Trimming cost V 5 bases and J 3 bases; bases outside gene matches: 8. CDR1 LNHDA and CDR2 SQIVND come from the germline V gene (reference sequence). Here the CDR3 reads CASSLWTGVPNQPQHF. In DNA form, the CDR3 reads TGTGCCAGTAGTCTGTGGACAGGGGTCCCCAATCAGCCCCAGCATTTT.

J is TRBJ2-2 and V is TRBV29-1; the D is unclear. Germline CDR1 and CDR2: SQVTM and ANQGSEA. The CDR3 runs 12 residues. V lost 6 bases and J 1 base, leaving 6 bases between the germline ends. CDR3 sequence reads: CSVLENTGELFF. For the CDR3, the DNA is TGCAGCGTGCTAGAGAACACCGGGGAGCTGTTTTTT.

The CDR3 DNA sequence: TGTGCCAGCAGGAGACAGGGGGTGACCACAGATACGCAGTATTTT. This sequence encodes CASRRQGVTTDTQYF. V usage is TRBV6-1 and J usage is TRBJ2-3; 9 nucleotides align to TRBD1. Germline CDR1 and CDR2: MNHNS and SASEGT. V dropped 6 bases and J dropped 2; count of bases not matched to a gene: 6. The CDR3 runs to 15 residues.

This clonotype was seen at least ten times. The CDR3 spells CASSFLTSMRYEQYF. The CDR3, as DNA: TGTGCCAGCAGCTTTCTTACTAGTATGCGGTACGAGCAGTACTTC. This chain joins TRBV11-2 and TRBJ2-7; tentatively, D is TRBD2 (5 bases). The CDR3 has 15 residues. Trimming shortened V by 3 bases and J by 4 bases, and 16 bases separated the two germline ends. Germline CDR1 SGHAT, CDR2 FQNNGV.

This clonotype was recorded many times. V usage is TRBV20-1 and J usage is TRBJ2-1; weak D call: TRBD1 (6 bases). Per germline, CDR1 DFQATT and CDR2 SNEGSKA (reference sequence). The CDR3 is made up of 14 amino acids. V was trimmed by 3 bases and J by 3 bases, leaving 12 bases between them. CDR3 nucleotide sequence: TGCAGTGCTAGTAAGGGGGAGCTCTACAATGAGCAGTTCTTC. It codes for CSASKGELYNEQFF.

This clonotype was picked up many times. The gene calls are TRBV12-3 or TRBV12-4 and TRBJ2-1; D gene ambiguous. The CDR3 spans 13 residues. Trimming took 3 bases from V and 6 from J, leaving 9 bases between them. The CDR3 here is CASSLFASNEQFF. The DNA for the CDR3 is TGTGCCAGCAGTTTGTTTGCCTCCAATGAGCAGTTCTTC.

This clonotype came up many times. The chain recombines TRBV7-9 with TRBJ2-3; 10 nucleotides align to TRBD2. CDR3 length: 17 residues. The J segment lost 1 base and the V segment lost 3 bases, leaving 7 bases of the junction unmatched. Looked up from germline, CDR1 is SEHNR and CDR2 is FQNEAQ (reference sequence). The CDR3: CASSLSLAGAGTDTQYF. The CDR3, as DNA: TGTGCCAGCAGCTTGAGTCTAGCGGGGGCCGGCACAGATACGCAGTATTTT.

The sample holds many counts of this clonotype. The rearrangement uses TRBV6-6 and TRBJ1-1, with 11 nucleotides matching TRBD1. The CDR3 has 16 residues. CDR1 and CDR2 from the germline V gene are MNHNY and SVGAGI (reference sequence). The V segment lost 2 bases and the J segment 4 bases; nucleotides outside the gene matches: 6. CDR3 DNA sequence: TGTGCCAGCAGTTACGGGACAGGGGGTGAAGGCACTGAAGCTTTCTTT. It is translated as CASSYGTGGEGTEAFF.

This clonotype was picked up a small number of times. Given a much more abundant clone one base away, this may be a read error. This chain links TRBV6-1 with TRBJ2-7, with 8 nucleotides matching TRBD1. The CDR3 totals 13 residues. V shed 6 bases, J shed 2 bases, and the junction held 3 bases outside the gene matches. Germline V gene data show CDR1 as MNHNS and CDR2 as SASEGT. The CDR3 DNA sequence: TGTGCCAGCAGCTCCAGGGGGCCCTACGAGCAGTACTTC. It yields the protein CASSSRGPYEQYF.

The rearrangement links TRBV5-6 to TRBJ1-4, with TRBD1 matching 9 bases. Germline V CDR1 and CDR2: SGHDT, YYEEEE. Germline trimming cut 3 bases from V and 8 bases from J; bases unmatched to any gene: 14. The CDR3 is 17 residues long. CDR3 DNA sequence: TGTGCCAGCAGCTCCATACAGGGGGCAGGGGCGCAAGAAAAACTGTTTTTT. It encodes CASSSIQGAGAQEKLFF.

The table lists this clonotype with many counts. V usage is TRBV2 and J usage is TRBJ1-1; D ambiguous. Germline-derived CDR1 and CDR2 are SNHLY and FYNNEI. The CDR3 covers 13 residues. Trimming took 7 bases from V and 6 from J, leaving 15 bases between them. In nucleotides, the CDR3 is TGTGCCAGCAAAAGAGGGATTAATGCTGAAGCTTTCTTT. Protein: CASKRGINAEAFF. Complete variable domain (other parts from reference TRBV2 and TRBJ1-1): EPEVTQTPSHQVTQMGQEVILRCVPISNHLYFYWYRQILGQKVEFLVSFYNNEISEKSEIFDDQFSVERPDGSNFTLKIRSTKLEDSAMYFCASKRGINAEAFFGQGTRLTVV.

This clonotype was counted many times. This chain links TRBV18 with TRBJ1-5; D unclear. Trimming took off 5 bases at V and 0 bases at J, with 14 bases between the two ends. The CDR3 contains 16 residues. Germline CDR1 KGHSH, CDR2 LQKENI. CDR3 loop: CASSTAGSYSNQPQHF. In DNA, the CDR3 is TGTGCCAGCTCAACAGCGGGGAGTTATAGCAATCAGCCCCAGCATTTT.

The table lists this clonotype with many counts. The chain joins TRBV7-8 to TRBJ1-5, with D perhaps matching TRBD1 (5 bases). The CDR3 length is 17 residues. In germline, CDR1 is SGHVS, CDR2 FQNEAQ. With 5 bases removed from V and 0 bases from J, the gap between germline ends came to 17 bases. The CDR3 reads CASSPEAGYYSNQPQHF. CDR3 coding DNA: TGTGCCAGCAGCCCAGAGGCAGGGTATTATAGCAATCAGCCCCAGCATTTT.

This clonotype has at least ten counts. For the CDR3, the DNA is TGTGCCACAGACCAGACAGGCGTCGGCACAGATACGCAGTATTTT. Amino acid sequence: CATDQTGVGTDTQYF. J is TRBJ2-3 and V is TRBV2, with a weak D call TRBD1 (6 bases). Germline lookup yields CDR1 SNHLY and CDR2 FYNNEI. Trimming shortened V by 10 bases and J by 1 base, and 18 bases separated the two germline ends. The CDR3 has 15 amino acids.

This clonotype appeared a few times. The chain has TRBV15 and TRBJ1-1, with 8 bases identical to TRBD1. CDR3 length: 14 amino acids. Germline V gene data show CDR1 as LNHNV and CDR2 as YYDKDF (reference sequence). J lost 3 bases, V lost 1 base, and 1 base had no gene match. CDR3 loop: CATSRGTGHTEAFF. CDR3 DNA: TGTGCCACCAGCAGAGGGACAGGGCACACTGAAGCTTTCTTT.

The table lists this clonotype with a few counts. CDR3 sequence reads: CASSHTSGTSYEQYF. CDR3 nucleotide sequence: TGCGCCAGCAGCCACACTAGCGGGACATCCTACGAGCAGTACTTC. J is TRBJ2-7 and V is TRBV5-1; 10 bases line up with TRBD2. Germline V CDR1 and CDR2: SGHRS, YFSETQ. J lost 1 base, V lost 4 bases, and 5 bases had no gene match. The CDR3 is 15 amino acids. The full variable domain, in which reference TRBV5-1 and TRBJ2-7 provide the parts outside the CDR3, is KAGVTQTPRYLIKTRGQQVTLSCSPISGHRSVSWYQQTPGQGLQFLFEYFSETQRNKGNFPGRFSGRQFSNSRSEMNVSTLELGDSALYLCASSHTSGTSYEQYFGPGTRLTVT.

V usage is TRBV7-9 and J usage is TRBJ2-1; possible D gene TRBD1, 7 bases. Trimming cost V 8 bases and J 10 bases, with 18 bases left between them. Germline assignment: CDR1 SEHNR and CDR2 FQNEAQ (reference sequence). The CDR3 has 13 residues. CDR3: CASGQGGAGEQFF. DNA for the CDR3: TGTGCCAGCGGACAAGGGGGCGCGGGGGAGCAGTTCTTC.

This clonotype was detected ten times or more. The V and J genes are TRBV6-1 and TRBJ1-1; D remains unclear. Deletions cut 0 bases from V and 3 bases from J, with 11 bases between. The germline V gene encodes CDR1 MNHNS and CDR2 SASEGT. This CDR3 comprises 15 residues. The CDR3 reads CASSEARGSDTEAFF. The CDR3 DNA sequence: TGTGCCAGCAGTGAAGCTAGAGGGAGTGACACTGAAGCTTTCTTT.